This T cell receptor (beta chain) derives from a study of vaccination and CD4 T cells after COVID-19. Study overall: The authors exposed cells to overlapping spike peptides derived from SARS-CoV-2, HCoV-NL63, HCoV-OC43 and HCoV-229E.

Described treatment: approximately nine-day PBMC culture with coronavirus spike peptide pools or control peptides (ViraFEST assay). Every positive PCR date fell between March and December 2020, earlier than the US Alpha, Beta and Delta variants. Negative selection separated CD4+ T cells from roughly 11-day cultures. Sequence data for DNA of cultured CD4+ T cells were generated by the Oncomine TCR Beta short-read assay. TCRdb fed the PCR reads into MiXCR, producing one record per CDR3 protein. Of about 12,000 distinct CDR3 sequences listed, roughly half are singletons. In its sample, this clonotype was seen a few times. What it recognizes is unknown. This CDR3 spans 13 amino acids. Germline V gene data show CDR1 as SNHLY and CDR2 as FYNNEI. Trimming at V came to 6 bases and at J to 0 bases, leaving 0 bases not matched to a gene.

Input material: CD4+ T cells from blood, cultured in vitro. The clonotype comes from a human donor who had recovered from COVID-19. The chain joins TRBV2 to TRBJ1-1; TRBD1 matches at 8 bases. The CDR3 coding sequence is TGTGCCAGCAGGGGACAGGTGAACACTGAAGCTTTCTTT. Its protein is CASRGQVNTEAFF.